The T cell receptor (beta chain) described here comes from a study of blood T cell repertoires in COVID-19. Per germline, CDR1 KGHSH and CDR2 LQKENI. With 6 bases clipped from V and 3 bases from J, the junction kept 5 bases outside the gene matches. The CDR3 loop spans 13 amino acids. Sequenced by immunoSEQ multiplex PCR; TCRdb stores in-frame clones only, minus some. The table shows 250,000 to 300,000 clones, with 65% to 85% occurring only once. The TCR originated in an elderly man with acute or convalescent COVID-19. V gene TRBV18 combines with J gene TRBJ2-7; TRBD1 matches 7 bases. Sequencing was performed on peripheral blood. Here the CDR3 reads CASSSDRFYEQYF. The CDR3 coding sequence is TGTGCCAGCTCCTCGGACAGGTTCTACGAGCAGTACTTC.